This T cell receptor (beta chain) was identified during a study of blood T cell repertoires in COVID-19. Study as a whole: The origin of the acute and convalescent COVID-19 samples was the United States, Italy and Spain. PBMCs, B-cell-depleted T cells, or T cells provided the cDNA or gDNA that made up the material.

Seattle researchers signed up patients amid active infection and tracked them longitudinally. Original methodology: By means of reference gene primer amplification, nucleated cell counts were estimated. Data came from immunoSEQ multiplex PCR; TCRdb stores just in-frame clones and leaves some out. V and J calls and clone size come straight from that table; D and trimming were deduced from the DNA. The sample comprises just over 150,000 clones, 92% of which are singletons, and approximately 4.9% rests with the top ten. The V gene's germline CDR1 is SGHTA and CDR2 FQGNSA. With V trimmed by 4 bases and J by 8 bases, 12 bases remained unmatched. The CDR3 extends over 15 amino acids.

The chain links TRBV7-2 to TRBJ1-2; TRBD1 matches at 8 bases. Material: peripheral blood. This receptor was taken from a man aged 30-40 years with COVID-19, enrolled during active disease. The CDR3 DNA reads TGTGCCAGCAGCTCTAACTTATACGACAGGGGCGGCTACACCTTC. Its translation is CASSSNLYDRGGYTF.